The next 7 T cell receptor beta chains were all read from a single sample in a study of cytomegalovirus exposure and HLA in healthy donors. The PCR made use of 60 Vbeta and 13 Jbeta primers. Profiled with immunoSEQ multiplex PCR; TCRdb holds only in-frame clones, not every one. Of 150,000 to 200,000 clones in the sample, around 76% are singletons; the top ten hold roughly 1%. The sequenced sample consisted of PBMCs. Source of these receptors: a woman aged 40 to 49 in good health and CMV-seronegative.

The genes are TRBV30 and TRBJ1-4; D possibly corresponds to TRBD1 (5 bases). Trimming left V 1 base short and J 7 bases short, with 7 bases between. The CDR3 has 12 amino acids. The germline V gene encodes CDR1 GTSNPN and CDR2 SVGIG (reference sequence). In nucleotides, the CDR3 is TGTGCCTGGAGTGGGGGCAGTGAAAAACTGTTTTTT. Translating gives CAWSGGSEKLFF.

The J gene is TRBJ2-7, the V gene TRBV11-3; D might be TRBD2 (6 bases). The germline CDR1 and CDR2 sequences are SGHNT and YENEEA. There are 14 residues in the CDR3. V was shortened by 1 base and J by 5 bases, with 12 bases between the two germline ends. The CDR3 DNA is TGTGCCAGCAGCTTAGGGGCCGGGGAGGACGAGCAGTACTTC. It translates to CASSLGAGEDEQYF.

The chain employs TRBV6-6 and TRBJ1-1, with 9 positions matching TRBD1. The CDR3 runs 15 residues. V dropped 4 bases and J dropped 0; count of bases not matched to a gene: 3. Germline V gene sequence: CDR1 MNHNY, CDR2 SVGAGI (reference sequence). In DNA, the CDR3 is TGTGCCAGCAGTTCCGGACAGGGGTTGAACACTGAAGCTTTCTTT. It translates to CASSSGQGLNTEAFF.

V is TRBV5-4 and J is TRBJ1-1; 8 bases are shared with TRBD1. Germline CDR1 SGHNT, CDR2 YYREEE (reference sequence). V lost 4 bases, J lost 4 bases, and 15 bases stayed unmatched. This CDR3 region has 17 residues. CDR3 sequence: CASSPGGTGQGRTEAFF. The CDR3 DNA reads TGTGCCAGCAGCCCCGGGGGTACAGGACAGGGACGCACTGAAGCTTTCTTT.

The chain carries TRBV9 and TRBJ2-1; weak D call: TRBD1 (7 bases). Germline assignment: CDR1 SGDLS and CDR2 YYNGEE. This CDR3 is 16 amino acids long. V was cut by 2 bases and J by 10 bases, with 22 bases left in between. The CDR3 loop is CASSVTGTAAGREQFF. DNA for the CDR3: TGTGCCAGCAGCGTGACTGGGACAGCGGCGGGACGGGAGCAGTTCTTC.

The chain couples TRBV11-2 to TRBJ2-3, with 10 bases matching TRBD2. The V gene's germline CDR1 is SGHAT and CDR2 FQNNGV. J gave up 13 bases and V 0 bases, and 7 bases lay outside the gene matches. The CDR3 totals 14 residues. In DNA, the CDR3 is TGTGCCAGCAGCTTAGAGGCAGCGGGAGGGCCGAAGTATTTT. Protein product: CASSLEAAGGPKYF. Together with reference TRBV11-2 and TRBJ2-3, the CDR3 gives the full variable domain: EAGVAQSPRYKIIEKRQSVAFWCNPISGHATLYWYQQILGQGPKLLIQFQNNGVVDDSQLPKDRFSAERLKGVDSTLKIQPAKLEDSAVYLCASSLEAAGGPKYFGPGTRLTVL.

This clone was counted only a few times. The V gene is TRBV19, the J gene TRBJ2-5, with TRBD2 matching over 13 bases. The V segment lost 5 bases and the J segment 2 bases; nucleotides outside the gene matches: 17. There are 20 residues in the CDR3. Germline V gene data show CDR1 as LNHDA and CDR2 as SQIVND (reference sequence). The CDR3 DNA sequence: TGTGCCAGTAGTTTCTACGGGGGGACTAGCGGGGTTTCCCGTCAAGAGACCCAGTACTTC. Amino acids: CASSFYGGTSGVSRQETQYF.